Below, 8 T cell receptor beta chains from the same sample are listed, as sequenced in a study of beta chain features in type 1 diabetes. Study conclusions and caveats: TCRB CDR3s from Type 1 diabetes patients were moderately but significantly shorter in all four CD4+ subsets.

These receptors' targets are unknown. Investigators reverse transcribed all isolated RNA, so they sequenced expressed TCRB transcripts. The data were produced by immunoSEQ multiplex PCR, yet TCRdb's version contains in-frame clones alone and is incomplete. The repertoire holds a few hundred thousand clones, 14% seen once, with roughly 0.02% in the top ten. Specimen: naive CD4+ T cells from blood. These receptor sequences come from a man aged 25 to 45 with type 1 diabetes.

The V call is TRBV5-6, the J call TRBJ2-1, with 12 bases that match TRBD2. CDR1 is SGHDT, CDR2 YYEEEE, per germline. The CDR3 has 19 amino acids. With 4 bases clipped from V and 0 bases from J, the junction kept 11 bases outside the gene matches. CDR3 DNA sequence: TGTGCCAGCAGCATACTACTAGCGGGGGGCGACAGCTCCTACAATGAGCAGTTCTTC. Translated: CASSILLAGGDSSYNEQFF.

This chain connects TRBV9 to TRBJ2-3; D not certain. Germline V CDR1 and CDR2: SGDLS, YYNGEE. This CDR3 is built from 16 residues. V shed 3 bases and J shed 0 bases, with 14 bases lying between them. As DNA, the CDR3 is TGTGCCAGCAGCGCGCAACTCAAGACTAGCACAGATACGCAGTATTTT. The encoded protein is CASSAQLKTSTDTQYF.

This rearrangement joins TRBV7-2 to TRBJ2-3; 16 bases are shared with TRBD2. The CDR3 is 16 amino acids. V shed 5 bases and J 4 bases; nucleotides not matched to a gene: 3. Germline loops: CDR1 SGHTA, CDR2 FQGNSA. In DNA, the CDR3 is TGTGCCAGCAGCGGGACTAGCGGGAGGGCTTCAGATACGCAGTATTTT. It specifies CASSGTSGRASDTQYF.

This clone appeared a single time. DNA of the CDR3: TGTGCCAGCAGCTTCGACAGGACGGGGACGCAGTACGAGCAGTACTTC. As protein: CASSFDRTGTQYEQYF. The chain has TRBV11-2 and TRBJ2-7; D might be TRBD1 (6 bases). From germline, CDR1 is SGHAT and CDR2 FQNNGV. Trimming cost V 3 bases and J 4 bases, with 19 bases left between them. The CDR3 length is 16 residues.

This chain connects TRBV7-6 to TRBJ2-7; D perhaps matches TRBD1 (6 bases). CDR1 is SGHVS, CDR2 FNYEAQ, per germline. This CDR3 has 14 residues. Trimming left V 4 bases short and J 3 bases short, with 13 bases between. Written as DNA, the CDR3 is TGTGCCAGCAGCTCCCGCACAGGGCTCTACGAGCAGTACTTC. This sequence encodes CASSSRTGLYEQYF.

This clone has a handful of counts. This chain links TRBV11-2 with TRBJ2-3; TRBD2 agrees at 11 bases. CDR1 SGHAT and CDR2 FQNNGV come from the germline V gene. Trimming took 4 bases from V and 6 from J; bases not matched to a gene: 9. The CDR3 consists of 16 residues. CDR3 in DNA: TGTGCCAGCAGCTCCTCCCGACTAGCGGGGCGCGATACGCAGTATTTT. Translation: CASSSSRLAGRDTQYF.

In its sample, this clone was seen a few times. The gene calls are TRBV7-9 and TRBJ2-1; the D gene is possibly TRBD2 (6 bases). The CDR3 runs to 14 residues. The germline V and J ends were trimmed by 2 bases and 15 bases, with 20 bases remaining between them. CDR1 and CDR2 (germline): SEHNR, FQNEAQ (reference sequence). In nucleotides, the CDR3 is TGTGCCAGCAGCTTAACTTCGGTCGGGAGCACTGTGTTCTTC. As protein: CASSLTSVGSTVFF.

A few counts support this clone. V is TRBV12-2 and J is TRBJ1-2; whether TRBD1, the table's D call, matches the DNA was not checked. TRBV12-2 is assigned pseudogene status. This CDR3 comprises 14 residues. CDR3: CASRPDRPNYGYTF. The CDR3 bases are TGTGCAAGTCGCCCGGACAGGCCGAACTATGGCTACACCTTC.